The sequence of this TCR beta chain was determined in a study of CD8 T cells in Susac syndrome. The sample holds one count of this clonotype. The authors reverse transcribed roughly 0.5 to 1 ug RNA with random hexamers. TCRdb analysed the immunoSEQ multiplex PCR reads with MiXCR anew, one entry per CDR3 protein. The repertoire holds 160,000 or so distinct CDR3 sequences, with less than 97% as singletons. The germline V gene has CDR1 SGHTA and CDR2 FQGTGA. This CDR3 region has 14 residues. The ends were cut back, 5 bases at V and 1 base at J, with 11 bases in the middle. CD8+ and CD4+ T cells circulating in blood were sequenced for TCR beta.

The sequenced sample was CD8+ T cells from PBMCs. The chain links TRBV7-3 to TRBJ1-1, with D possibly matching TRBD1 (6 bases). The receptor comes from a human donor with multiple sclerosis. The chain's CDR3 is CASSPGGANTEAFF. The CDR3 bases are TGTGCCAGCAGCCCCGGGGGGGCGAACACTGAAGCTTTCTTT.